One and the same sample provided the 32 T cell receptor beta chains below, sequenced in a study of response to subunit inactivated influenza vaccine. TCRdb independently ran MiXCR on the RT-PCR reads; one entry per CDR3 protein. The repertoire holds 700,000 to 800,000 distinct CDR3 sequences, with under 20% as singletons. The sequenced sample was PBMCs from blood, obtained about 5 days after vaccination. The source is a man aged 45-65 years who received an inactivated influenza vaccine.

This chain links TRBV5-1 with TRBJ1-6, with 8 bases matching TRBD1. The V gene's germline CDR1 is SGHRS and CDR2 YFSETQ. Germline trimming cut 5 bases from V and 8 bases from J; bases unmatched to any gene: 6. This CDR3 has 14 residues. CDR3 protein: CASRGQVQDSPLHF. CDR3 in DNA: TGCGCCAGCAGGGGACAGGTTCAGGATTCACCCCTCCACTTT.

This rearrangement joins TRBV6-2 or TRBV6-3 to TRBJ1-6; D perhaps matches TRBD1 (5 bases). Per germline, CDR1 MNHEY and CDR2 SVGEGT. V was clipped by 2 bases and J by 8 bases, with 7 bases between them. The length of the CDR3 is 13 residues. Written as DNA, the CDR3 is TGTGCCAGCAGTTACGTAGGGGATTCACCCCTCCACTTT. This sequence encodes CASSYVGDSPLHF.

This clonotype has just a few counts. The CDR3, as DNA: TGCGCCAGCAGCTTGAGTCGGCGGGGGGGTGAAGAGACCCAGTACTTC. It encodes CASSLSRRGGEETQYF. This chain links TRBV5-1 with TRBJ2-5, with 9 bases fitting TRBD2. This CDR3 region has 16 residues. V shed 1 base, J shed 3 bases, and the junction held 7 bases outside the gene matches. The germline V gene has CDR1 SGHRS and CDR2 YFSETQ.

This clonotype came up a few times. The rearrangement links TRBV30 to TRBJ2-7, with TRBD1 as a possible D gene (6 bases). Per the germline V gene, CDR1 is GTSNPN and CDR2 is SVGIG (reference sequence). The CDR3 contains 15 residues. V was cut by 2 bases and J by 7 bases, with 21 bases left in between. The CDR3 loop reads CAWSIRQALDSEQYF. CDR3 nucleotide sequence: TGTGCCTGGAGTATACGACAGGCCCTCGATTCGGAGCAGTACTTC.

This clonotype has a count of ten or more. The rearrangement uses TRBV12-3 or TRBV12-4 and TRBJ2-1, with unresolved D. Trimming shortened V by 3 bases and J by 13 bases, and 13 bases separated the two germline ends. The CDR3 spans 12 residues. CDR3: CASSLDPVGQFF. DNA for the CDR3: TGTGCCAGCAGTTTGGACCCGGTAGGCCAGTTCTTC.

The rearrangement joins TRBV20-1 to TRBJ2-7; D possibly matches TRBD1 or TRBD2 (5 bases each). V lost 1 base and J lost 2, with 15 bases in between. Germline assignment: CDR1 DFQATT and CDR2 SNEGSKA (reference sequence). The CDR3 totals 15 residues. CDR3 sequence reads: CSARGVRGNTYEQYF. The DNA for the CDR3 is TGCAGTGCTAGAGGGGTGAGGGGTAACACCTACGAGCAGTACTTC.

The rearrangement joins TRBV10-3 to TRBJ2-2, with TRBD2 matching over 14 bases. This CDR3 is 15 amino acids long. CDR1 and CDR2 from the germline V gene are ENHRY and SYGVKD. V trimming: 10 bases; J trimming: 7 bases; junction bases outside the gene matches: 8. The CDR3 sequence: CATQGLAGAGGELFF. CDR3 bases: TGTGCCACCCAGGGACTAGCGGGAGCCGGCGGGGAGCTGTTTTTT.

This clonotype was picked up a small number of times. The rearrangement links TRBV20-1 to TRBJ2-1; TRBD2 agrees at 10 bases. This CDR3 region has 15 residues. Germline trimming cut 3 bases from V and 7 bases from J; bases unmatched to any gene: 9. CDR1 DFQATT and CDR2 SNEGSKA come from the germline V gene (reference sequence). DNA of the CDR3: TGCAGTGCTAGTGACCTAGCGGGAGTCGGGAATGAGCAGTTCTTC. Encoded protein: CSASDLAGVGNEQFF.

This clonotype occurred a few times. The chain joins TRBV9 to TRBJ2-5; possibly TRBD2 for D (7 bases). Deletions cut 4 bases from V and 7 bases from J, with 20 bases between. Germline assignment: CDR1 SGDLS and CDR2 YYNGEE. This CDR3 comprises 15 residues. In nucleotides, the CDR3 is TGTGCCAGCAGCACCGAGGGGGGGAGATTAGGGACCCAGTACTTC. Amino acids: CASSTEGGRLGTQYF.

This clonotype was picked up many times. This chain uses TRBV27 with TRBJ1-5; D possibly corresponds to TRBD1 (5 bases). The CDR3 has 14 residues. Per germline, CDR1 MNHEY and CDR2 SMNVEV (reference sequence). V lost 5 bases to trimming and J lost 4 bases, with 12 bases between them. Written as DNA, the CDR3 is TGTGCCAGCAGTGGTACAGGAAATAATCAGCCCCAGCATTTT. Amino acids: CASSGTGNNQPQHF.

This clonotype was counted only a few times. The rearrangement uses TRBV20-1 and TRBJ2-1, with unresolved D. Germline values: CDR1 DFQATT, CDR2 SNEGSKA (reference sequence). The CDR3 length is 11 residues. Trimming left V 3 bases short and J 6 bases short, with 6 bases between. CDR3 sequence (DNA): TGCAGTGCTAGGCCATTCAATGAGCAGTTCTTC. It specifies CSARPFNEQFF.

CDR3 loop: CASSYVSTGTGPNTEAFF. Here the CDR3 DNA reads TGTGCCAGCAGTTACGTGAGCACCGGGACAGGGCCGAACACTGAAGCTTTCTTT. The gene calls are TRBV6-2 or TRBV6-3 and TRBJ1-1; 9 bases align to TRBD1. Germline V gives CDR1 MNHEY, CDR2 SVGEGT. The CDR3 loop spans 18 amino acids. V lost 2 bases, J lost 1 base, and 11 bases stayed unmatched.

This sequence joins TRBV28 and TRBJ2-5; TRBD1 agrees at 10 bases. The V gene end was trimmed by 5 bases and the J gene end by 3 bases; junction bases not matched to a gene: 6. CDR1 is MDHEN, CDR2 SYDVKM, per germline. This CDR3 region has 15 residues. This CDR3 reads CASSAAGTGEETQYF. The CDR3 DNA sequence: TGTGCCAGCAGTGCCGCTGGGACAGGGGAAGAGACCCAGTACTTC.

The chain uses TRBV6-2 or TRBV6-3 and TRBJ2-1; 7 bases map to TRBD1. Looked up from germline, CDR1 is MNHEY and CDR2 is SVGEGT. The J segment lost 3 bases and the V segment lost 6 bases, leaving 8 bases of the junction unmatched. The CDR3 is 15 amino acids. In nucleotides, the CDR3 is TGTGCCAGCAGGCGTACAGGGGCATACTACAATGAGCAGTTCTTC. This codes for CASRRTGAYYNEQFF.

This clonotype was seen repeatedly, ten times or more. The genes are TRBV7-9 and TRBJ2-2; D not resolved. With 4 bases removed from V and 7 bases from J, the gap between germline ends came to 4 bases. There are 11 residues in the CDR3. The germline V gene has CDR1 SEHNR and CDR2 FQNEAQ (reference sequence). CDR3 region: CASSSGGELFF. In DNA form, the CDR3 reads TGTGCCAGCAGCTCCGGCGGGGAGCTGTTTTTT.

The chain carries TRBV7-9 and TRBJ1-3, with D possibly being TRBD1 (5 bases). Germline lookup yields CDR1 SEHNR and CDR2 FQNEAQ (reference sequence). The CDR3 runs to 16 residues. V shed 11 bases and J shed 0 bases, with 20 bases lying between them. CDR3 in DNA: TGTGCCCTGGACAAGGACCCTTCCAGCTCTGGAAACACCATATATTTT. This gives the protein CALDKDPSSSGNTIYF.

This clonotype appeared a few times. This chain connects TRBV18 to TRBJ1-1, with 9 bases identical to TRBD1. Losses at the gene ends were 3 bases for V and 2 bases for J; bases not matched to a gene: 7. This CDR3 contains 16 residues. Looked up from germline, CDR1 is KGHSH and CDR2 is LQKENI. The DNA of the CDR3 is TGTGCCAGCTCACCCTTGGACAGGGGATTTAACACTGAAGCTTTCTTT. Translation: CASSPLDRGFNTEAFF.

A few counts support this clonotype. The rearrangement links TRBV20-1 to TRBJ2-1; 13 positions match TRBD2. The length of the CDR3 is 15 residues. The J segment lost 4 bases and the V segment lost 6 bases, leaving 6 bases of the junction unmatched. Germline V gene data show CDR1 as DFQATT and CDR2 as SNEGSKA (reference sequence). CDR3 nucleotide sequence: TGCAGTGCCAAGACTAGCGGGAGGAGGTACAATGAGCAGTTCTTC. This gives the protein CSAKTSGRRYNEQFF.

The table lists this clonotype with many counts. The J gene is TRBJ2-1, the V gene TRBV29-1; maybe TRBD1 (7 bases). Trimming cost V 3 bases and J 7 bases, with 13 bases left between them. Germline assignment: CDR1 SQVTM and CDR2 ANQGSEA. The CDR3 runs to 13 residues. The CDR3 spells CSVDTGEANEQFF. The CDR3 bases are TGCAGCGTTGATACAGGGGAGGCGAATGAGCAGTTCTTC.

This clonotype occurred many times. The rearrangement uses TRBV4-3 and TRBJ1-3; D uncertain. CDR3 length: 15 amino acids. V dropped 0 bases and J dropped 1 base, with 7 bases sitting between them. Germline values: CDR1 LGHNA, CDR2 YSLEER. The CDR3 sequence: CASSQEAASGNTIYF. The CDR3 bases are TGCGCCAGCAGCCAAGAGGCGGCGTCTGGAAACACCATATATTTT.

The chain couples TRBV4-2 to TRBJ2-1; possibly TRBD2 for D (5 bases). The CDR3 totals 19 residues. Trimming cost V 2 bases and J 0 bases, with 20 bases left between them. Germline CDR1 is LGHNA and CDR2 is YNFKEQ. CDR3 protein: CASSQSVGAAASSYNEQFF. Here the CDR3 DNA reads TGTGCCAGCAGCCAATCGGTGGGAGCAGCGGCGTCCTCCTACAATGAGCAGTTCTTC.

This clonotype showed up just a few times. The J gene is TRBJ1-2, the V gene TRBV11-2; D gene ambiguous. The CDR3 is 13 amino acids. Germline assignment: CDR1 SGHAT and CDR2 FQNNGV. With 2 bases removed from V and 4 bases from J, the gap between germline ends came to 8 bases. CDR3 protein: CASSLSETYGYTF. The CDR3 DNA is TGTGCCAGCAGCTTATCAGAAACCTATGGCTACACCTTC.

The CDR3 region has the DNA TGTGCCATCAAGGGGCAGGGGGCGGGCAATGAGCAGTTCTTC. This gives the protein CAIKGQGAGNEQFF. J is TRBJ2-1 and V is TRBV10-3, with 8 bases fitting TRBD1. The CDR3 sequence is 14 residues long. CDR1 is ENHRY and CDR2 is SYGVKD in the germline V gene. Trimming removed 7 bases from V and 6 bases from J; junction bases left unmatched: 8.

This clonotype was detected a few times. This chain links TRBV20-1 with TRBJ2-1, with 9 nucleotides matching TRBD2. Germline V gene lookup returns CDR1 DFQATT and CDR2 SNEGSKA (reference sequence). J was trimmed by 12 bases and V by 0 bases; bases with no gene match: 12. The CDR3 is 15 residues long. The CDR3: CSARDPASGAPLQFF. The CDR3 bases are TGCAGTGCTAGAGATCCGGCTAGCGGGGCCCCCTTGCAGTTCTTC.

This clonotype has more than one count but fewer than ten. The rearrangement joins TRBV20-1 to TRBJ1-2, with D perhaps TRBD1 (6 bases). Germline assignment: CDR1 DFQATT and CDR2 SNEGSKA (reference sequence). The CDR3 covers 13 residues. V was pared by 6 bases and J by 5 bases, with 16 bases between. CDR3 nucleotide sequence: TGCAGTGCCCCGCCACAGGGCCCTTATGGCTACACCTTC. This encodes CSAPPQGPYGYTF.

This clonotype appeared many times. CDR3 sequence (DNA): TGTGCCAGCAGCCCCCTAGGACTAGCGGGTACAGATACGCAGTATTTT. Translated: CASSPLGLAGTDTQYF. The chain is built from TRBV2 and TRBJ2-3; TRBD2 matches 11 bases. CDR1 and CDR2 (germline): SNHLY, FYNNEI. The V and J ends lost 6 bases and 3 bases, in that order; junction bases with no gene match: 8. This CDR3 has 16 residues.

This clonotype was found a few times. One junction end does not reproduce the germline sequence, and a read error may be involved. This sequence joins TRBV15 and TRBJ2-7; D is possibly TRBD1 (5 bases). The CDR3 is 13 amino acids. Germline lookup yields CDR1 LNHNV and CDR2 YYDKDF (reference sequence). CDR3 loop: CATSRVYEGEGDF. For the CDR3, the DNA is TGTGCCACCAGCAGAGTTTATGAAGGGGAAGGAGACTTC.

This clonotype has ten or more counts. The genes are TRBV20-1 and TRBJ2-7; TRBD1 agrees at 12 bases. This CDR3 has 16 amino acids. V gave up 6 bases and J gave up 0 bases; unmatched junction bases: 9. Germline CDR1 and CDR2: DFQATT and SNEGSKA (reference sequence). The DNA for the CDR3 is TGCAGTGCCTCCGGGACAGGGGGCCTCAGCTCCTACGAGCAGTACTTC. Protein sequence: CSASGTGGLSSYEQYF.

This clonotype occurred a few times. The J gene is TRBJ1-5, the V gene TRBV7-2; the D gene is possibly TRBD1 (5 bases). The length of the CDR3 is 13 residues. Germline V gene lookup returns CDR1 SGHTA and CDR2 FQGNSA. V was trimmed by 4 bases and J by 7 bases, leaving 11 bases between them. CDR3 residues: CASSSGWQQPQHF. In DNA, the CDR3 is TGTGCCAGCAGCTCAGGGTGGCAGCAGCCCCAGCATTTT. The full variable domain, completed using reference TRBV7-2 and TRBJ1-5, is GAGVSQSPSNKVTEKGKDVELRCDPISGHTALYWYRQSLGQGLEFLIYFQGNSAPDKSGLPSDRFSAERTGGSVSTLTIQRTQQEDSAVYLCASSSGWQQPQHFGDGTRLSIL.

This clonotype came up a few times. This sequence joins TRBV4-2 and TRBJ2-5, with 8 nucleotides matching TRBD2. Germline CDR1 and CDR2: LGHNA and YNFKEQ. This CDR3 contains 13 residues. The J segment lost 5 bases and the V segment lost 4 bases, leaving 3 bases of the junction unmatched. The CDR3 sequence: CASSPGLEETQYF. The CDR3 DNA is TGTGCCAGCAGCCCGGGACTAGAGGAGACCCAGTACTTC.

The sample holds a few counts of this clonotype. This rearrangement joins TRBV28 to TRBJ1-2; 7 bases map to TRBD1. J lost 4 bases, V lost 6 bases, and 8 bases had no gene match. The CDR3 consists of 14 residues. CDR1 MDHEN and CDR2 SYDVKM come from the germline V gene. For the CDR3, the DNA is TGTGCCAGCAGATACACAGGGGTTGCCTATGGCTACACCTTC. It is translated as CASRYTGVAYGYTF.

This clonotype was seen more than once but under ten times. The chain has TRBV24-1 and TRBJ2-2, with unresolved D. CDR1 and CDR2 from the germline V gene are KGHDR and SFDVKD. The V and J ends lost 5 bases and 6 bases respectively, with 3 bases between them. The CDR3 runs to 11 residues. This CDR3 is CATSAAGELFF. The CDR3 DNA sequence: TGTGCCACCAGTGCCGCCGGGGAGCTGTTTTTT.